The T cell receptor beta chain under discussion was sequenced for a study of graft-versus-host responses after intestinal transplantation. Germline V CDR1 and CDR2: MGHDK, SYGVNS. V lost 1 base and J lost 7, with 10 bases in between. The CDR3 sequence is 13 residues long. TCRdb's copy holds only in-frame clones and misses some; the assay was immunoSEQ multiplex PCR. The sample has about 54,000 clones, 91% seen once. Material: PBMCs, obtained nearly 670 days after intestinal transplant. The receptor's source is a human patient who received an intestinal transplant, so some T cells may come from the graft donor. This chain connects TRBV25-1 to TRBJ1-2; D is perhaps TRBD1 (5 bases). The CDR3, as DNA: TGTGCCAGCAGTGAATCGGGGACCTCTGGCTACACCTTC. Amino acids: CASSESGTSGYTF.